This T cell receptor (beta chain) originates from a study of shared clonotypes between healthy human individuals. The run depth of the assay was deep. In the original workflow: Junction-only immunoSEQ sequences carried no quality scores, so filtering differed. The method was immunoSEQ multiplex PCR; TCRdb's version includes in-frame clones alone and lacks a portion of them. Clonal size and the V and J genes are those of that table, whereas D and trimming came from the DNA. Among roughly 1,600,000 clones, 98% to 99% were seen once, and the ten largest hold under 0.45%. Germline trimming cut 5 bases from V and 6 bases from J; bases unmatched to any gene: 7. The CDR3 loop spans 14 amino acids. The germline gives CDR1 SGHDN, CDR2 FVKESK.

The TCR comes from a man younger than 45 in good health. V is TRBV14 and J is TRBJ2-1; 7 nucleotides line up with TRBD2. The sequenced sample was naive CD4+ T cells sorted from blood. Subset denoted: CD45RA+ positively selected. CDR3: CASSKQAGINEQFF. In DNA, the CDR3 is TGTGCCAGCAGCAAGCAAGCGGGAATCAATGAGCAGTTCTTC.